What follows describes a single T cell receptor (beta chain). Random hexamers primed reverse transcription of about 0.45 to 1 ug RNA. TCRdb itself ran the immunoSEQ multiplex PCR reads through MiXCR, one entry per CDR3 protein. The data contain about 210,000 distinct CDR3 sequences, approximately 95% of them seen just once; the ten biggest clones take up 0.095%. The data derive from a study of CD8 T cells in Susac syndrome. The V gene's germline CDR1 is MNHEY and CDR2 SMNVEV (reference sequence). With 3 bases removed from V and 6 bases from J, the gap between germline ends came to 30 bases. CDR3 length: 20 amino acids.

The clonotype originates from a human donor with multiple sclerosis. Specimen: CD4+ T cells from PBMCs. V usage is TRBV27 and J usage is TRBJ2-1, with D unclear. The CDR3 DNA follows: TGTGCCAGCAGTTTTTGGGTGGTCCCCATTCCCCCAAACGCTAGCAATGAGCAGTTCTTC. As protein: CASSFWVVPIPPNASNEQFF.